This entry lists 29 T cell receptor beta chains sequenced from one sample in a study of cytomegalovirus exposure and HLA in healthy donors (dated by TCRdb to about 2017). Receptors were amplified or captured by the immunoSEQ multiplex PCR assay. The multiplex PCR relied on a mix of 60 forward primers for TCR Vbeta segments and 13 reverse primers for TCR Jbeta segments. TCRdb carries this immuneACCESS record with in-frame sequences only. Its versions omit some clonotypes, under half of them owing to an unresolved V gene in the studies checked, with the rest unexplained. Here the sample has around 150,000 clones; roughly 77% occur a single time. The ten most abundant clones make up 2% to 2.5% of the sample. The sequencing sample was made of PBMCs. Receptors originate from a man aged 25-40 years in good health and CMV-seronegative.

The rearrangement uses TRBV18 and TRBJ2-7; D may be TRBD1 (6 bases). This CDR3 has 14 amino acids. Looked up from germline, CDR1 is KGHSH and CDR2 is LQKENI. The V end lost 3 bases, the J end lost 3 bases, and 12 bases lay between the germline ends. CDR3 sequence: CASSPGQKNYEQYF. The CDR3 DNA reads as TGTGCCAGCTCACCCGGACAGAAAAACTACGAGCAGTACTTC.

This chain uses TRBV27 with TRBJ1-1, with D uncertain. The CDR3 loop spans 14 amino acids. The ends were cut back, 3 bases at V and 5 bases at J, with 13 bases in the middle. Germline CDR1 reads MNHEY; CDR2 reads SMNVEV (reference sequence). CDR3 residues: CASSLGGPGTEAFF. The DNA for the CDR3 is TGTGCCAGCAGTTTGGGCGGCCCGGGGACTGAAGCTTTCTTT.

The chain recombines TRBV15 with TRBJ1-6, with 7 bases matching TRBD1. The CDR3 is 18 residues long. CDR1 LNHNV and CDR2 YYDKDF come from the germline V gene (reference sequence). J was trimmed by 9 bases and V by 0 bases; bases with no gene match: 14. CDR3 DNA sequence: TGTGCCACCAGCAGAGACCTCTTGACAGGGTCTATCGGTTCACCCCTCCACTTT. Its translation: CATSRDLLTGSIGSPLHF.

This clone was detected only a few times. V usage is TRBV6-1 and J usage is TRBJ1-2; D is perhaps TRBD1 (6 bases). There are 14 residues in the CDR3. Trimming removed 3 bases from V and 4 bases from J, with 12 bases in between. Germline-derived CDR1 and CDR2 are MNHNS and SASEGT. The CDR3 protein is CASSDWGGGYGYTF. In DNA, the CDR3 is TGTGCCAGCAGTGACTGGGGGGGCGGCTATGGCTACACCTTC.

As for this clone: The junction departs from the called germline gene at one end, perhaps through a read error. Here the CDR3 reads CASSQPQDRGGGYPF. As DNA, the CDR3 is TGCGCCAGCAGCCAACCCCAGGACAGGGGTGGCGGCTACCCCTTC. The chain is built from TRBV4-1 and TRBJ1-2, with 9 bases matching TRBD1. This CDR3 has 15 residues. The germline V gene encodes CDR1 MGHRA and CDR2 YSYEKL.

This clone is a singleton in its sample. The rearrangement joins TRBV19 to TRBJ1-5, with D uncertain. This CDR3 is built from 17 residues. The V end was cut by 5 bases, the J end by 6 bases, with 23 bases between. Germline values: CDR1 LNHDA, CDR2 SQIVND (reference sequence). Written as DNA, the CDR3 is TGTGCCAGTAGTCCGAGTTACGGGGTTGTCATGCCTCAGCCCCAGCATTTT. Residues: CASSPSYGVVMPQPQHF.

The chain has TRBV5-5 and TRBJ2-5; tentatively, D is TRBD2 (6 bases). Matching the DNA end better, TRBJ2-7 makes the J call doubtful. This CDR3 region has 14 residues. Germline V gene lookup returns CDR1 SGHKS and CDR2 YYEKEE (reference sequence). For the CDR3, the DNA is TGTGCCAGCAGCCGAATACCGGGAGCGGACGAGCAGTACTTC. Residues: CASSRIPGADEQYF.

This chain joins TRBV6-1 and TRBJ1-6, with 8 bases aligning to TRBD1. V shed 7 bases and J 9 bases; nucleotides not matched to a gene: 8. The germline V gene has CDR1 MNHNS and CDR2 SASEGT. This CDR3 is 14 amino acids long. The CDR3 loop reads CASNPGGAGSPLHF. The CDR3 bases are TGTGCCAGCAATCCAGGGGGCGCCGGTTCACCCCTCCACTTT.

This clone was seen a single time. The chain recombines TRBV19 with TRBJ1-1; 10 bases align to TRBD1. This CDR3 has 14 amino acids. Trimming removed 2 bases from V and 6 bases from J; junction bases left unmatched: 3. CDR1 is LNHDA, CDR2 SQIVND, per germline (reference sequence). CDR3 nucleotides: TGTGCCAGTAGTATAAGGGGACAGGGGCCTGAAGCTTTCTTT. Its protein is CASSIRGQGPEAFF.

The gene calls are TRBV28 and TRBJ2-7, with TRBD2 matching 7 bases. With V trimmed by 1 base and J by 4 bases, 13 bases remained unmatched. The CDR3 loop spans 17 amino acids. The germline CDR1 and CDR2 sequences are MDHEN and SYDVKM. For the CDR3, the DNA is TGTGCCAGCAGTTTATTTGCGAGTGGGGGGGGTCCTTACGAGCAGTACTTC. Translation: CASSLFASGGGPYEQYF.

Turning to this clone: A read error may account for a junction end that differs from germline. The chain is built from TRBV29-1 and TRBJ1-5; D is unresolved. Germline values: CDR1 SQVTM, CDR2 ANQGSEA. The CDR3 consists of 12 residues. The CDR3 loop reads CSVSDGDQPQNF. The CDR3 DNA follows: TGCAGCGTTAGTGACGGGGATCAGCCCCAGAATTTT.

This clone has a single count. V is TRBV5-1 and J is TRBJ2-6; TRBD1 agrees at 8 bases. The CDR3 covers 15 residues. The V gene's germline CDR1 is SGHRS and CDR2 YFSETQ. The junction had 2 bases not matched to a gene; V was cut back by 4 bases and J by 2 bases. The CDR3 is CASSPGQAGANVLTF. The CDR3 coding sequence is TGCGCCAGCAGCCCGGGACAGGCTGGGGCCAACGTCCTGACTTTC.

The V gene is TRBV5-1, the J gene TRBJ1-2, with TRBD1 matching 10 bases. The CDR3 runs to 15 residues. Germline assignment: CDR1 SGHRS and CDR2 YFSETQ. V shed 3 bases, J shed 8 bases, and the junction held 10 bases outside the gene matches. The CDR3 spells CASSSSTGTGEGYTF. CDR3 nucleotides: TGCGCCAGCAGCTCCTCCACCGGGACAGGGGAAGGCTACACCTTC. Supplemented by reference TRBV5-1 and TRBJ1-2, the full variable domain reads KAGVTQTPRYLIKTRGQQVTLSCSPISGHRSVSWYQQTPGQGLQFLFEYFSETQRNKGNFPGRFSGRQFSNSRSEMNVSTLELGDSALYLCASSSSTGTGEGYTFGSGTRLTVV.

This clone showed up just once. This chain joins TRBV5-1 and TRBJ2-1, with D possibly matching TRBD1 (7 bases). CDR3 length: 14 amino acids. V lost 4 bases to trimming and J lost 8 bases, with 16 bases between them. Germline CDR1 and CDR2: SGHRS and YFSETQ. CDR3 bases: TGCGCCAGCAGCCCCCGGTGGAGGGGGCATGAGCAGTTCTTC. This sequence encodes CASSPRWRGHEQFF. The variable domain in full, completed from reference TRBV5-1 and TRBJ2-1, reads KAGVTQTPRYLIKTRGQQVTLSCSPISGHRSVSWYQQTPGQGLQFLFEYFSETQRNKGNFPGRFSGRQFSNSRSEMNVSTLELGDSALYLCASSPRWRGHEQFFGPGTRLTVL.

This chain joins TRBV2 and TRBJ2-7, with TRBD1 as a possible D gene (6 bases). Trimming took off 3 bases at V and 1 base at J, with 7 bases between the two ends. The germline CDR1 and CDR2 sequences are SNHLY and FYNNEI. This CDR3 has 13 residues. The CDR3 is CASSDQGSYEQYF. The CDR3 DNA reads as TGTGCCAGCAGTGACCAGGGGTCCTACGAGCAGTACTTC.

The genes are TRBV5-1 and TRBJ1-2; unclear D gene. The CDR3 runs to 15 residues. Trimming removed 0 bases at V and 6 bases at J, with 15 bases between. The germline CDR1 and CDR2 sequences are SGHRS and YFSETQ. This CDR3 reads CASSLDEGSRNGYTF. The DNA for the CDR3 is TGCGCCAGCAGCTTGGATGAAGGGAGTAGAAATGGCTACACCTTC.

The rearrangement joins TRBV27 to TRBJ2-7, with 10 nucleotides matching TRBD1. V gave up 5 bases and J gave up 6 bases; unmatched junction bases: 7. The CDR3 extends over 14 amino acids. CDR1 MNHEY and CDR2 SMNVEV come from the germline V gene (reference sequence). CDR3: CASSVRQGASEQYF. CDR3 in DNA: TGTGCCAGCAGTGTCCGACAGGGGGCGAGCGAGCAGTACTTC.

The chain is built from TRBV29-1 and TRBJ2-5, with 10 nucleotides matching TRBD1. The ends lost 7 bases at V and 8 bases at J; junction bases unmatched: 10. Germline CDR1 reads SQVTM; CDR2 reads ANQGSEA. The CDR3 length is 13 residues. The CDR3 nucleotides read TGCAGCGCGAGGACAGGGGGGAGAGGAACCCAGTACTTC. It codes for CSARTGGRGTQYF. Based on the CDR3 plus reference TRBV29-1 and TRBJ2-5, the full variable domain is SAVISQKPSRDICQRGTSLTIQCQVDSQVTMMFWYRQQPGQSLTLIATANQGSEATYESGFVIDKFPISRPNLTFSTLTVSNMSPEDSSIYLCSARTGGRGTQYFGPGTRLLVL.

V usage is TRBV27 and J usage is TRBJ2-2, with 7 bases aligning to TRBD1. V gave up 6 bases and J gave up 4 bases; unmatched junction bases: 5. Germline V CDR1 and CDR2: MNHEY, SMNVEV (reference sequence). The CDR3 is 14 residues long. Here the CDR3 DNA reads TGTGCCAGCAGGTGGACAGGAGGCACCGGGGAGCTGTTTTTT. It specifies CASRWTGGTGELFF.

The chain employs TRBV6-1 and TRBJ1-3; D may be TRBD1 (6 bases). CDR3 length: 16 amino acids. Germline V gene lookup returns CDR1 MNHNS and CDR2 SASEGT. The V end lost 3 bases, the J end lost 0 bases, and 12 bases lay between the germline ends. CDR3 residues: CASSDFQGHSGNTIYF. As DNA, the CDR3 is TGTGCCAGCAGTGATTTTCAGGGGCACTCTGGAAACACCATATATTTT.

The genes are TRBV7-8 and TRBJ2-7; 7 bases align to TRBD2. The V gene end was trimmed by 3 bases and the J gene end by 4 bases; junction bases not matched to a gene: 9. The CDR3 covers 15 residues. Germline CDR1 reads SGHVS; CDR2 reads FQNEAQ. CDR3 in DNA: TGTGCCAGCAGCTTGCAAGGGGCGGGAGTTTACGAGCAGTACTTC. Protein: CASSLQGAGVYEQYF.

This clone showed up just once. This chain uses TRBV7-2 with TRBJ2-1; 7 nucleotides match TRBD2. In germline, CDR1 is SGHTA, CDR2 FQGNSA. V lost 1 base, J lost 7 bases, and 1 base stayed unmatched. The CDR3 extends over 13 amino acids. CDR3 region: CASSLGGGNEQFF. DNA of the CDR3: TGTGCCAGCAGCTTAGGGGGGGGAAATGAGCAGTTCTTC.

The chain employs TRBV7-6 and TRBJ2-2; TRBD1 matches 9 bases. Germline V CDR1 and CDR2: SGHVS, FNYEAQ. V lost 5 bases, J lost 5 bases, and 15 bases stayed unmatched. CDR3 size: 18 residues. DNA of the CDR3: TGTGCCAGCAGCCCCCGAGCTTCCGGGACAGGGAAGACCGGGGAGCTGTTTTTT. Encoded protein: CASSPRASGTGKTGELFF.

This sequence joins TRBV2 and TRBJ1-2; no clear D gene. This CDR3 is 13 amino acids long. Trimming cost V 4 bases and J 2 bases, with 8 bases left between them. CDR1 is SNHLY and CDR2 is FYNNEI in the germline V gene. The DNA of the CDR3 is TGTGCCAGCAGTGGAACTTCGAACTATGGCTACACCTTC. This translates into CASSGTSNYGYTF.

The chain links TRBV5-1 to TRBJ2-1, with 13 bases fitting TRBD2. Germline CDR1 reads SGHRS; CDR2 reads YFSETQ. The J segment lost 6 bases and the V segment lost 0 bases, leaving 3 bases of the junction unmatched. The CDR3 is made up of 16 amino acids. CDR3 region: CASSLGTSGRGNEQFF. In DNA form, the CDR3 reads TGCGCCAGCAGCTTGGGGACTAGCGGGAGAGGCAATGAGCAGTTCTTC.

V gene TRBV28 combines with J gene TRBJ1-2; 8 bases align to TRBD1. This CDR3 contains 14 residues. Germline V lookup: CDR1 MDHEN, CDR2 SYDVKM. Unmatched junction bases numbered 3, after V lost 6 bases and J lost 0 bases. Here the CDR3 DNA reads TGTGCCAGCAGCGGACAGGGTTCTAACTATGGCTACACCTTC. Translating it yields CASSGQGSNYGYTF.

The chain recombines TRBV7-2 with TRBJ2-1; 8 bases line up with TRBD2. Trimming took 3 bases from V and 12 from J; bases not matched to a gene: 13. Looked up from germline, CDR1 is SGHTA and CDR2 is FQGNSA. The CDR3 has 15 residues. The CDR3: CASSFGGGLGEGQFF. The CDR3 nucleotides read TGTGCCAGCAGCTTCGGGGGGGGCCTGGGGGAAGGGCAGTTCTTC.

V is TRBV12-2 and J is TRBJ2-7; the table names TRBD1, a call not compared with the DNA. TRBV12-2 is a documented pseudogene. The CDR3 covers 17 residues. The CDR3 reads CASRLKPRDRLPYEQYF. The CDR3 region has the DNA TGTGCAAGTCGACTTAAACCCCGGGACAGGCTCCCTTACGAGCAGTACTTC.

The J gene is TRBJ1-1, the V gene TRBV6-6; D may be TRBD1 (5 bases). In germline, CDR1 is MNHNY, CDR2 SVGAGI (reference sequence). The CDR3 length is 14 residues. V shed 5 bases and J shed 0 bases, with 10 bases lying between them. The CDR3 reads CASSATDMNTEAFF. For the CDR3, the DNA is TGTGCCAGCAGTGCGACAGACATGAACACTGAAGCTTTCTTT.